Reported below is one T cell receptor (beta chain). Profiling relied on immunoSEQ multiplex PCR, and the TCRdb table lists in-frame clones only, not all of them. The table records fewer than 60,000 clones, roughly 90% of them present only once. The data were taken from a study of T cell changes during pregnancy in multiple sclerosis. Germline-derived CDR1 and CDR2 are SGHVS and FQNEAQ. The V and J ends lost 5 bases and 7 bases, in that order; junction bases with no gene match: 18. CDR3 size: 20 residues. This sequence was found in a female donor in good health, enrolled as a control in a pregnancy study. The chain combines TRBV7-8 with TRBJ2-2; 14 nucleotides match TRBD2. The starting material was peripheral blood, obtained after pregnancy. The CDR3 loop reads CASSPVPGLAGGKVIGELFF. The CDR3 DNA sequence: TGTGCCAGCAGCCCCGTCCCAGGACTAGCGGGAGGAAAAGTCATCGGGGAGCTGTTTTTT.